The next 4 T cell receptor beta chains were all read from a single sample in a study of molecular identifiers for immune sequencing clone quantification. One entry per CDR3 protein results from TCRdb running MiXCR on the PCR reads. The sample lists 65,000 or so distinct CDR3 sequences, less than 20% occurring once. Sequences were obtained from naive CD8+ T cells from blood, with Jurkat cell RNA spiked in. Subset: FACS-sorted CD8+CD4-CCR7+CD45RA+ naive T cells. These receptors all stem from a human donor in good health. Some libraries in this study had Jurkat cell RNA spiked in.

The chain carries TRBV10-3 and TRBJ1-1, with D possibly being TRBD1 (6 bases). Germline V gives CDR1 ENHRY, CDR2 SYGVKD. Trimming took off 4 bases at V and 0 bases at J, with 12 bases between the two ends. The CDR3 consists of 15 residues. The chain's CDR3 is CAISALQGVNTEAFF. CDR3 bases: TGTGCCATCAGTGCGCTACAGGGTGTGAACACTGAAGCTTTCTTT.

The genes are TRBV13 and TRBJ1-2, with 8 bases aligning to TRBD1. The CDR3 sequence is 15 residues long. J lost 7 bases, V lost 0 bases, and 7 bases had no gene match. CDR1 is PRHDT, CDR2 FYEKMQ, per germline (reference sequence). The CDR3 here is CASSLGWDRNVGYTF. The CDR3 bases are TGTGCCAGCAGCTTAGGATGGGACAGGAATGTTGGCTACACCTTC.

The chain combines TRBV23-1 with TRBJ2-7, with D perhaps matching TRBD1 or TRBD2 (5 bases each). TRBV23-1 is filed as an ORF, its function uncertain. The CDR3 is made up of 13 amino acids. V dropped 8 bases and J dropped 5 bases, with 16 bases sitting between them. In nucleotides, the CDR3 is TGCGCCAGCCGCCGGGGTTGGGGGAACGAGCAGTACTTC. Protein sequence: CASRRGWGNEQYF.

About this clonotype: A much larger clone sits a single nucleotide away, making a read error possible. V usage is TRBV11-2 and J usage is TRBJ2-3; D possibly corresponds to TRBD2 (5 bases). The germline CDR1 and CDR2 sequences are SGHAT and FQNNGV. This CDR3 is built from 16 residues. DNA for the CDR3: TGTGCCAGCGGCTTAGGGTTCGGGGTGGAAACAGATACGCAGTATTTT. This sequence encodes CASGLGFGVETDTQYF.